Listed below are T cell receptor beta chains from one sample, sequenced in a study of T cells after yellow fever vaccination. TCRdb recomputed calls from the 5' RACE reads with MiXCR, one row per CDR3 protein. Seen here are fewer than 400,000 distinct CDR3 sequences, approximately 11% observed once, and the top ten hold less than 3.5%. The sequenced sample was CD4+ T cells sorted from PBMCs, obtained 45 days after the yellow fever booster vaccination. Receptor source: a man aged 18 to 29 who received the YFV17D yellow fever vaccine. The CDR3 runs from the conserved cysteine through the conserved F or W. A D gene is named only where the DNA matches it firmly. Some rows mark clone size as missing; the rest say once, few, many or name a class of expanded clone.

v_gene	abundance	j_gene	d_gene	CDR3nt	CDR3aa
TRBV10-3	NA	TRBJ2-3	NA	TGTGCCATCAGGGGGGGAGCGTCACCAAATACGCAGTATTTT	CAIRGGASPNTQYF
TRBV6-5	few	TRBJ1-1	TRBD1	TGTGCCAGCAGTTACACCGGGACAGGGAACACTGAAGCTTTCTTT	CASSYTGTGNTEAFF
TRBV11-2	NA	TRBJ1-1	NA	TGTGCCAGCAGCTTAGAACAGGGACCGAACACTGATGCTTTCTTT	CASSLEQGPNTDAFF
TRBV28	NA	TRBJ2-3	NA	TGTGCCAGCAGGGGAGGGGGGCCCCCCACAGATACGCAGTATTTT	CASRGGGPPTDTQYF
TRBV6-5	NA	TRBJ1-6	NA	TGTGCCAGCAGTTACTCAGGGTTTCATAGCTCCTATAATTCACCCCTCCACTTT	CASSYSGFHSSYNSPLHF
TRBV20-1	few	TRBJ2-3	TRBD2	TGCAGTGCCACGGGGACTAGCGGGGGGAACACAGATACGCAGTATTTT	CSATGTSGGNTDTQYF
TRBV20-1	few	TRBJ2-2	TRBD2	TGCAGTGCTAGACCTAGCGGGGTCCCCGGGGAGCTGTTTTTT	CSARPSGVPGELFF
TRBV7-8	NA	TRBJ1-5	NA	TGTGCCAGCAGCCCCGCGGCGACAGGTGGCAATCAGCCCCAGCATTTT	CASSPAATGGNQPQHF
TRBV12-3/TRBV12-4	few	TRBJ2-2	NA	TGTGCCAGCAGTTACCAAGCCGGGGAGCTGTTTTTT	CASSYQAGELFF
TRBV20-1	many	TRBJ1-3	TRBD1	TGCAGTGCCAGACAGTCGACAGGGGGCGCCTTT	CSARQSTGGAF
TRBV11-1	few	TRBJ2-7	TRBD2	TGTGCCAGCAGCCCACCCCCGGGACTAGCGGGAACCTACGAGCAGTACTTC	CASSPPPGLAGTYEQYF
TRBV5-1	many	TRBJ1-5	TRBD1	TGCGCCAGCAGCTGGACAGGGGCGGGCAATCAGCCCCAGCATTTT	CASSWTGAGNQPQHF
TRBV5-5	many	TRBJ1-1	NA	TGTGCCAGCAGCTTGGCCCACGAGAACACTGAAGCTTTCTTT	CASSLAHENTEAFF
TRBV4-3	NA	TRBJ2-3	NA	TGCGCCAGCAGCCATGAAGACAGGCGGACGCAGTATTTT	CASSHEDRRTQYF
TRBV4-1	NA	TRBJ2-5	TRBD2	TGCGCCAGCAGCCAAGATACATACGGACTAGCGGGATCCTTC	CASSQDTYGLAGSF
TRBV20-1	many	TRBJ2-7	NA	TGCAGTGCTAGAGCAGGGCTAGCCTACGAGCAGTACTTC	CSARAGLAYEQYF
TRBV12-3/TRBV12-4	few	TRBJ2-5	NA	TGTGCCAGCAGGTACAGCCAGCAAGAGACCCAGTACTTC	CASRYSQQETQYF
TRBV28	few	TRBJ2-5	NA	TGTGCCAGCAGTTTATGGAACAGGGCTGTGCAAGAGACCCAGTACTTC	CASSLWNRAVQETQYF
TRBV5-1	NA	TRBJ1-2	TRBD1	TGCGCCAGCAGCGCCCTACAGGGGACCTATGGCTACACCTTC	CASSALQGTYGYTF
TRBV2	NA	TRBJ2-1	TRBD1	TGTGCCAGCATGACAGGGGAATACAATGAGCAGTTCTTC	CASMTGEYNEQFF
TRBV7-7	many	TRBJ2-1	TRBD2	TGTGCCAGCAGCCCCCAGGGACTAGCGTATACTGAGCAGTTCTTC	CASSPQGLAYTEQFF
TRBV10-3	many	TRBJ1-1	TRBD1	TGTGCCATCAGTGGGGGACAGGGGAAGGGGCTGAACACTGAAGCTTTCTTT	CAISGGQGKGLNTEAFF
TRBV6-2/TRBV6-3	many	TRBJ2-2	NA	TGTGCCAGCAGTTCCCGCCCATCTAGACTGAACACCGGGGAGCTGTTTTTT	CASSSRPSRLNTGELFF
TRBV11-2	NA	TRBJ2-2	TRBD2	TGTGCCAGCAGCCGTGCGGGGGGGCCCTGGACCGGGGAGCTGTTTTTT	CASSRAGGPWTGELFF
TRBV3-1	few	TRBJ2-5	NA	TGTGCCAGCAGCCAAGCCGCTTGGGAGACCCAGTACTTC	CASSQAAWETQYF
TRBV12-3/TRBV12-4	NA	TRBJ2-5	NA	TGTGCCAGCAGTTCTCAGAGGGCAGAGACCCAGTACTTC	CASSSQRAETQYF
TRBV28	NA	TRBJ2-3	NA	TGTGCCAGCAGTATCCTTGGGGGGGCCAGGGGTACAGATACGCAGTATTTT	CASSILGGARGTDTQYF
TRBV9	few	TRBJ2-4	NA	TGTGCCAGCAGCGTGCACCCGTCCCTTCACACCCCAGAAAACATTCAGTACTTC	CASSVHPSLHTPENIQYF
TRBV7-9	few	TRBJ1-2	NA	TGTGCCAGCAGCTTAGCGGGGGCCAGGCAATACTATGGCTACACCTTC	CASSLAGARQYYGYTF
TRBV5-4	few	TRBJ2-3	TRBD1	TGTGCCAGCAGCTTGGATGCCCCAGGGGGAGATACGCAGTATTTT	CASSLDAPGGDTQYF
TRBV11-1	NA	TRBJ2-1	NA	TGTGCCAGCAGCTTCCAGTGGGGGGAATCCTACAATGAGCAGTTCTTC	CASSFQWGESYNEQFF
TRBV6-6	few	TRBJ2-5	NA	TGTGCCAGCAGTGCACAGGGAAAGGTGCAAGAGACCCAGTACTTC	CASSAQGKVQETQYF
TRBV18	few	TRBJ2-1	TRBD1	TGTGCCAGCTCAACAAGGACAGGGTATAATGAGCAGTTCTTC	CASSTRTGYNEQFF
TRBV5-1	few	TRBJ1-4	NA	TGCGCCAGCAGCTTGGGGTTGGAGGGAGCGGATGAAAAACTGTTTTTT	CASSLGLEGADEKLFF
TRBV11-2	few	TRBJ2-5	NA	TGTGCCAGCAGCCCTGCGGTCCGCGGGACCCAGTACTTC	CASSPAVRGTQYF
TRBV20-1	few	TRBJ1-2	NA	TGCAGTGGAACCGGGACGTCGGGCCACACCTTC	CSGTGTSGHTF
TRBV20-1	many	TRBJ2-1	NA	TGCAGTGCTAGAGCGTTAGGACGGGGGAGCTCCTACAATGAGCAGTTCTTC	CSARALGRGSSYNEQFF
TRBV15	few	TRBJ1-5	TRBD1	TGTGCCACCAGCAGAGATCGGGGACAGGGACAAAACTCTTTTCAGCCCCAGCATTTT	CATSRDRGQGQNSFQPQHF
TRBV9	NA	TRBJ2-1	NA	TGTGCCAGCAGCGGGACCTTAAATGAGCAGTTCTTC	CASSGTLNEQFF
TRBV7-3	NA	TRBJ2-2	NA	TGTGCCAGCAGCTTAATCCCGGGGGGCGGCACCGGGGAGCTGTTTTTT	CASSLIPGGGTGELFF
TRBV4-3	few	TRBJ2-4	NA	TGCGCCAGCAGCCAAGAAGCATGGGGGAATGGTATTCAGTACTTC	CASSQEAWGNGIQYF
TRBV6-4	NA	TRBJ2-5	NA	TGTGCCAGCAGTGACTCCCCCGTACCGGCGGGAGAGACCCAGTACTTC	CASSDSPVPAGETQYF
TRBV28	NA	TRBJ1-2	NA	TGTGCCAGCAGTTCCGCCCCGGGCTCTAACTATGGCTACACCTTC	CASSSAPGSNYGYTF
TRBV2	NA	TRBJ2-5	NA	TGTGCCAGCAGTGAACTTTACGGGACCCAGTACTTC	CASSELYGTQYF
TRBV24-1	NA	TRBJ2-2	NA	TGTGCCACCAGTGAAGGGCTCTACACCGGTGGGGAGCTGTTTTTT	CATSEGLYTGGELFF
TRBV10-1	NA	TRBJ1-6	NA	TGCGCCAGCAAAAGGGGCTCGAAGTCACCCCTCCACTTT	CASKRGSKSPLHF
TRBV5-1	NA	TRBJ2-1	NA	TGCGCCAGCAGCTTGGACGTCAGGGGCCATGAGCAGTTCTTC	CASSLDVRGHEQFF
TRBV20-1	few	TRBJ2-5	TRBD2	TGCAGTGCTAGGGGAGATAGCGGGGGGGCCCAAGAGACCCAGTACTTC	CSARGDSGGAQETQYF
TRBV5-6	NA	TRBJ1-2	NA	TGTGCCAGCAGCTTGGGGTCAGGAGGCTATAACTATGGCTACACCTTC	CASSLGSGGYNYGYTF
TRBV20-1	NA	TRBJ2-1	NA	TGCAGTGCAAATCAGGGGGGGTCCTACAATGAGCAGTTCTTC	CSANQGGSYNEQFF
TRBV5-1	NA	TRBJ2-4	NA	TGCGCCAGCAGCCCAACAGGGATTTTTGACATTCAGTACTTC	CASSPTGIFDIQYF
TRBV6-6	NA	TRBJ2-4	NA	TGTGCCAGCTGTTACTCGGTTCAGTACTTC	CASCYSVQYF
TRBV7-2	many	TRBJ1-2	NA	TGTGCCAGCTCAACCGACTTAAACTATGGCTACACCTTC	CASSTDLNYGYTF
TRBV5-8	few	TRBJ1-2	TRBD1	TGTGCCAGCAGCTTGGCCCAGGGGGGGATGGGTTATGGCTACACCTTC	CASSLAQGGMGYGYTF
TRBV12-3/TRBV12-4	few	TRBJ2-1	NA	TGTGCCAGCGGGCAGGGGGGTTACAATGAGCAGTTCTTC	CASGQGGYNEQFF
TRBV4-3	few	TRBJ2-7	NA	TGCGCCAGCAGCCACCAAGGGGGAGACGAGCAGTACTTC	CASSHQGGDEQYF
TRBV3-1	NA	TRBJ1-5	NA	TGTGCCGGCAGCCGGAACAATCAGCCCCAGCATTTT	CAGSRNNQPQHF
TRBV20-1	few	TRBJ1-6	NA	TGCAGTGCTTTGGACAGATACGAAACACCCCTCCACTTT	CSALDRYETPLHF
TRBV7-2	NA	TRBJ2-1	TRBD2	TGTGCCAGCAGCTTAAGTGCTAGCGGGGGGGCAGCCTTCAATGAGCAGTTCTTC	CASSLSASGGAAFNEQFF
TRBV14	NA	TRBJ1-1	NA	TGTGCCAGCAGCCAACGGTTGGGGGTCACTGAAGCTTTCTTT	CASSQRLGVTEAFF